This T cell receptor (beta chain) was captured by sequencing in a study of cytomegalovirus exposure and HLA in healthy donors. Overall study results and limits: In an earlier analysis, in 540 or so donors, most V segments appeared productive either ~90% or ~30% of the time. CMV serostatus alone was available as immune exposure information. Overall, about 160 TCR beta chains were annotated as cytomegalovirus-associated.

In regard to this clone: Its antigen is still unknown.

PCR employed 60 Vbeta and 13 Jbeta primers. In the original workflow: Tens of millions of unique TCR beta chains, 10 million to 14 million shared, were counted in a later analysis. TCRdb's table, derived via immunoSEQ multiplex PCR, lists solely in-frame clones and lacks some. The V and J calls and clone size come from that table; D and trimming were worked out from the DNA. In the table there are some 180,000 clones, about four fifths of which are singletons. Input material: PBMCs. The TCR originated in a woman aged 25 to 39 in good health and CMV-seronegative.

CDR3 protein: CASSSFGQGAEAFF. CDR3 DNA sequence: TGTGCCAGCAGCTCGTTCGGACAGGGGGCTGAAGCTTTCTTT. V is TRBV7-3 and J is TRBJ1-1; 10 bases align to TRBD1. The ends lost 4 bases at V and 6 bases at J; junction bases unmatched: 5. The CDR3 length is 14 residues. Germline CDR1 and CDR2: SGHTA and FQGTGA.